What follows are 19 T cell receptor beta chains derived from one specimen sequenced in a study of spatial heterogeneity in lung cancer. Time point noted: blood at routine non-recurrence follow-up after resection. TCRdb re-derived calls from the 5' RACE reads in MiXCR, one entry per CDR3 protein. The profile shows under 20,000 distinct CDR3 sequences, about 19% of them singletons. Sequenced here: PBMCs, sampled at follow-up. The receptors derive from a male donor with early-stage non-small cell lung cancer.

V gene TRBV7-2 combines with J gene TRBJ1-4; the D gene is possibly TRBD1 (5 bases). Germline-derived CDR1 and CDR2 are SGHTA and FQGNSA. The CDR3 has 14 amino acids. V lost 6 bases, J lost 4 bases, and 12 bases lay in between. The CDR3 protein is CASRRGSVNEKLFF. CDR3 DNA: TGTGCCAGCAGAAGGGGTTCTGTTAATGAAAAACTGTTTTTT.

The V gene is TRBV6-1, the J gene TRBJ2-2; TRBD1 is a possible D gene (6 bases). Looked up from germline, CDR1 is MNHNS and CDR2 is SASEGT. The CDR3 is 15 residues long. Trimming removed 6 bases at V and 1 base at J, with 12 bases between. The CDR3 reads CASSSGTLNTGELFF. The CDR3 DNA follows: TGTGCCAGCAGCTCCGGGACATTGAACACCGGGGAGCTGTTTTTT.

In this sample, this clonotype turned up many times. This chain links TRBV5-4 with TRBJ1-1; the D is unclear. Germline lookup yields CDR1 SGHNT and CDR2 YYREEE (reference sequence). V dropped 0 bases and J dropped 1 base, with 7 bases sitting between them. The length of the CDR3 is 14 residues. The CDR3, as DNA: TGTGCCAGCAGCTTGGACAGAACGAACACTGAAGCTTTCTTT. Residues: CASSLDRTNTEAFF.

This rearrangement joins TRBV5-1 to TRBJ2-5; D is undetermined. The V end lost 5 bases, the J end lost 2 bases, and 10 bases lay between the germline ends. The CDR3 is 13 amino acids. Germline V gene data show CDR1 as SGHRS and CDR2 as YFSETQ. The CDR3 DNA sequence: TGCGCCAGCAGTTACGACGGACAAGAGACCCAGTACTTC. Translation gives CASSYDGQETQYF. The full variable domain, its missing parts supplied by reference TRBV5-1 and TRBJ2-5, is KAGVTQTPRYLIKTRGQQVTLSCSPISGHRSVSWYQQTPGQGLQFLFEYFSETQRNKGNFPGRFSGRQFSNSRSEMNVSTLELGDSALYLCASSYDGQETQYFGPGTRLLVL.

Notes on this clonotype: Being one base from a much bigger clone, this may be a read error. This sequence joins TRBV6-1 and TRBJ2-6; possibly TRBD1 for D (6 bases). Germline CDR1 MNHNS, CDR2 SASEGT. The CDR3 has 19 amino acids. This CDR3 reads CASSEGTASRLSGADVLTF. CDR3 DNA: TGTGCCAGCAGTGAAGGGACAGCCTCTAGGCTATCTGGGGCCGACGTCCTGACTTTC.

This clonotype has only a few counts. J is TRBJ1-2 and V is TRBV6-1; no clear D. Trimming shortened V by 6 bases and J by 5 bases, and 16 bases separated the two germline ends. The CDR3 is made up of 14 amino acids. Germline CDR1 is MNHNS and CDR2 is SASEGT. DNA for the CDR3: TGTGCCAGCAGCTTTTACCCCGTCGGGTATGGCTACACCTTC. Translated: CASSFYPVGYGYTF.

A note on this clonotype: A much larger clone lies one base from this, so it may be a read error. The CDR3 sequence is CASSLEGDDYGYTF. The CDR3 DNA is TGCGCCAGCAGCCTTGAGGGGGACGACTATGGCTACACCTTC. The chain recombines TRBV5-1 with TRBJ1-2, with D maybe TRBD1 (6 bases). The CDR3 spans 14 residues. Germline-derived CDR1 and CDR2 are SGHRS and YFSETQ. The ends were cut back, 4 bases at V and 3 bases at J, with 13 bases in the middle.

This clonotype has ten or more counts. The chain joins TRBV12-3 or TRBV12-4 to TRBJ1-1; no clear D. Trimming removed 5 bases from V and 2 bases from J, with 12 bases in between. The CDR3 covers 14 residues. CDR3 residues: CASSEFDANTEAFF. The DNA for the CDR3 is TGTGCCAGCAGTGAGTTCGATGCTAACACTGAAGCTTTCTTT.

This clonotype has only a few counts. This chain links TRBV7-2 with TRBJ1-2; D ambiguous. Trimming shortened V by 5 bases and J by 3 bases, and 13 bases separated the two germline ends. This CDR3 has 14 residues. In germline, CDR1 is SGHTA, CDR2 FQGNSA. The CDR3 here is CASSRELGDYGYTF. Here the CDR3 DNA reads TGTGCCAGCAGCCGGGAGTTGGGAGACTATGGCTACACCTTC.

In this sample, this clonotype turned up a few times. CDR3 DNA sequence: TGTGCCAGCAGTTTAGGTCGGGATGAGGCGCAGTATTTT. Translated: CASSLGRDEAQYF. The J gene is TRBJ2-3, the V gene TRBV12-3 or TRBV12-4, with a tentative D call TRBD2 (5 bases). Trimming took 1 base from V and 10 from J, leaving 12 bases between them. CDR3 length equals 13 residues.

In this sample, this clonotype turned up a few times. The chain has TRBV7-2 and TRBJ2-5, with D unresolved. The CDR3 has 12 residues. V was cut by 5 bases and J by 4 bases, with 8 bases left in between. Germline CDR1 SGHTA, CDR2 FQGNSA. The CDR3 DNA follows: TGTGCCAGCAGCCGGATTATAGAGACCCAGTACTTC. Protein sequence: CASSRIIETQYF.

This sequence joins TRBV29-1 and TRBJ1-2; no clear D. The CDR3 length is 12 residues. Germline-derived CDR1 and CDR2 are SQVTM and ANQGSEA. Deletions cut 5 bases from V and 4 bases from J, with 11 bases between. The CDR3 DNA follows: TGCAGCGTTTCAAGGGATCGCTATGGCTACACCTTC. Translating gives CSVSRDRYGYTF.

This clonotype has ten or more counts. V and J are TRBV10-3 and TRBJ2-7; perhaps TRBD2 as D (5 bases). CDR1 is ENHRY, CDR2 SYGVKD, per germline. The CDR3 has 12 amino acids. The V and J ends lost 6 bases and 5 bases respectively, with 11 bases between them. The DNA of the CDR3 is TGTGCCATCAGCGGAACAGCGGACGAGCAGTACTTC. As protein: CAISGTADEQYF.

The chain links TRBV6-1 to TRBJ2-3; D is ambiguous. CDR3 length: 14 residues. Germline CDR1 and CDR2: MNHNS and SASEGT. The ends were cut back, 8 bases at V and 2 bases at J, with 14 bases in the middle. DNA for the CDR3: TGTGCCAGCCGGCCCCCCCAGCTCACAGATACGCAGTATTTT. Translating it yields CASRPPQLTDTQYF.

CDR3 sequence reads: CASSQDPRGAYEQYF. Written as DNA, the CDR3 is TGCGCCAGCAGCCAAGACCCTAGAGGGGCCTACGAGCAGTACTTC. This chain connects TRBV4-3 to TRBJ2-7, with D perhaps TRBD1 or TRBD2 (5 bases each). V lost 0 bases, J lost 2 bases, and 11 bases lay in between. This CDR3 has 15 amino acids. Germline assignment: CDR1 LGHNA and CDR2 YSLEER.

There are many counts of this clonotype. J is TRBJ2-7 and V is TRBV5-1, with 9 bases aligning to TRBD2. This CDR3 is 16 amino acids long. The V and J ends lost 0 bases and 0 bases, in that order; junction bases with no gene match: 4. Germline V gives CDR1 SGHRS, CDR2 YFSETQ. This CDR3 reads CASSLGAGGTSYEQYF. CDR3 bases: TGCGCCAGCAGCTTGGGAGCGGGGGGCACCTCCTACGAGCAGTACTTC.

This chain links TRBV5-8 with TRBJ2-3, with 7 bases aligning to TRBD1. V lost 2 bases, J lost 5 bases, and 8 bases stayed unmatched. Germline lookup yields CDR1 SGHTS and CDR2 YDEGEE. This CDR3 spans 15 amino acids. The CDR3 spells CASSFRGGHQDTQYF. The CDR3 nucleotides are TGTGCCAGCAGCTTCCGAGGGGGCCATCAAGATACGCAGTATTTT.

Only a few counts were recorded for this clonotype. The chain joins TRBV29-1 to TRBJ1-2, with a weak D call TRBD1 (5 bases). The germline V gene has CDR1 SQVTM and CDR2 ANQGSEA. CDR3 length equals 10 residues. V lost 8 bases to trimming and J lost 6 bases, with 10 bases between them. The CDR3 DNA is TGCAGCACTGGGGGAGATGGCTACACCTTC. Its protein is CSTGGDGYTF. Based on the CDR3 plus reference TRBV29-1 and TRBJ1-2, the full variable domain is SAVISQKPSRDICQRGTSLTIQCQVDSQVTMMFWYRQQPGQSLTLIATANQGSEATYESGFVIDKFPISRPNLTFSTLTVSNMSPEDSSIYLCSTGGDGYTFGSGTRLTVV.

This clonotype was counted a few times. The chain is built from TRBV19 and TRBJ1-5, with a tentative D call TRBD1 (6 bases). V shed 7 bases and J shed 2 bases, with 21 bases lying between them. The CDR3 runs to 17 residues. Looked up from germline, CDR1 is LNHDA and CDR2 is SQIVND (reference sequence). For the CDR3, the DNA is TGTGCCAGTACCCCAATTCGAGGGGGACGTGGCAATCAGCCCCAGCATTTT. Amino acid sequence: CASTPIRGGRGNQPQHF.